The clone carrying this T cell receptor (beta chain) was found a few times. CDR3 size: 17 residues. The V segment lost 5 bases and the J segment 10 bases; nucleotides outside the gene matches: 17. Germline V lookup: CDR1 MNHEY, CDR2 SMNVEV (reference sequence). MiXCR, applied by TCRdb to the PCR reads, yields one record per CDR3 protein. The table includes some 9,600 distinct CDR3 sequences, roughly 26% detected once. This specimen belongs to a study of immune characterization of retroperitoneal liposarcoma. Sequencing used blood. The TCR was taken from a male donor with retroperitoneal liposarcoma. This chain uses TRBV27 with TRBJ1-6; 7 bases line up with TRBD1. The CDR3 sequence: CASSVRRGRRGGSPLHF. CDR3 sequence (DNA): TGTGCCAGCAGTGTGCGTAGGGGGCGAAGGGGGGGCTCACCCCTCCACTTT.